A single sample gave rise to the 9 T cell receptor beta chains below, sequenced in a study of PD-1 blockade in classical Hodgkin lymphoma. TCRdb's table, derived via immunoSEQ multiplex PCR, lists solely in-frame clones and lacks some. The table has 55,000 to 65,000 clones, around 89% seen once. Exposure to brentuximab vedotin varied, and each patient had relapsed following autologous stem cell transplantation. Sequencing was performed on peripheral blood mononuclear cells (PBMCs), taken at baseline. The receptor source for this set is a human donor with classical Hodgkin lymphoma.

The genes are TRBV30 and TRBJ1-6; tentatively, D is TRBD1 (6 bases). Germline V gives CDR1 GTSNPN, CDR2 SVGIG (reference sequence). V gave up 3 bases and J gave up 9 bases, with 21 bases separating them. The CDR3 runs 16 residues. CDR3 sequence (DNA): TGTGCCTGGAGCCGGGTAGAAGGGGGAATGGGTTCACCCCTCCACTTT. Residues: CAWSRVEGGMGSPLHF.

The gene calls are TRBV4-2 and TRBJ1-6; no firm D call. V lost 1 base, J lost 10 bases, and 8 bases lay in between. The germline CDR1 and CDR2 sequences are LGHNA and YNFKEQ. This CDR3 spans 13 amino acids. The CDR3 loop is CASSQVLGSPLHF. Written as DNA, the CDR3 is TGTGCCAGCAGCCAAGTATTGGGCTCACCCCTCCACTTT.

This chain uses TRBV7-9 with TRBJ1-2, with 8 bases aligning to TRBD1. V shed 8 bases and J 7 bases; nucleotides not matched to a gene: 9. The CDR3 loop spans 13 amino acids. Germline CDR1 and CDR2: SEHNR and FQNEAQ (reference sequence). CDR3 nucleotides: TGTGCCAGCCTTGGACAGGGAGTGAGTGGCTACACCTTC. Translation gives CASLGQGVSGYTF.

This clone counts as large (0.1 to 1%). The rearrangement links TRBV19 to TRBJ1-1; no firm D call. Trimming shortened V by 5 bases and J by 0 bases, and 10 bases separated the two germline ends. This CDR3 has 14 amino acids. Germline V CDR1 and CDR2: LNHDA, SQIVND (reference sequence). CDR3 nucleotides: TGTGCCAGTAGTCTTCCAGGTATGAACACTGAAGCTTTCTTT. Amino acids: CASSLPGMNTEAFF.

This clone appeared a single time. The chain combines TRBV13 with TRBJ1-3, with D tentatively TRBD1 (6 bases). The length of the CDR3 is 17 residues. The germline gives CDR1 PRHDT, CDR2 FYEKMQ (reference sequence). V was pared by 2 bases and J by 1 base, with 15 bases between. The CDR3 region has the DNA TGTGCCAGCAGCTTAAGGGGGGGCACGAGGTCTGGAAACACCATATATTTT. Encoded protein: CASSLRGGTRSGNTIYF.

This sequence joins TRBV7-9 and TRBJ2-7; no definite D call. V gave up 0 bases and J gave up 5 bases, with 5 bases separating them. The germline CDR1 and CDR2 sequences are SEHNR and FQNEAQ (reference sequence). This CDR3 is built from 12 residues. This CDR3 reads CASSLAGDEQYF. The DNA of the CDR3 is TGTGCCAGCAGCTTAGCGGGTGACGAGCAGTACTTC.

The rearrangement uses TRBV5-4 and TRBJ1-1; D might be TRBD1 (5 bases). Trimming left V 3 bases short and J 10 bases short, with 19 bases between. The germline V gene encodes CDR1 SGHNT and CDR2 YYREEE (reference sequence). This CDR3 comprises 14 residues. In DNA, the CDR3 is TGTGCCAGCAGCTCCCCTGAATCAGGGCTCGGAGCTTTCTTT. Its protein is CASSSPESGLGAFF.

The rearrangement uses TRBV7-2 and TRBJ1-5; D not resolved. The CDR3 is made up of 12 amino acids. V lost 3 bases to trimming and J lost 7 bases, with 7 bases between them. Germline-derived CDR1 and CDR2 are SGHTA and FQGNSA. CDR3 nucleotides: TGTGCCAGCAGCTTTTCCGGCCAGCCCCAGCATTTT. Translation gives CASSFSGQPQHF.

The chain carries TRBV29-1 and TRBJ2-7, with 10 bases that match TRBD1. V shed 7 bases and J 4 bases; nucleotides not matched to a gene: 13. Germline V gene lookup returns CDR1 SQVTM and CDR2 ANQGSEA. The length of the CDR3 is 15 residues. CDR3 amino acids: CSATRSGTGAYEQYF. Here the CDR3 DNA reads TGCAGCGCCACCCGGTCCGGGACAGGGGCATACGAGCAGTACTTC.